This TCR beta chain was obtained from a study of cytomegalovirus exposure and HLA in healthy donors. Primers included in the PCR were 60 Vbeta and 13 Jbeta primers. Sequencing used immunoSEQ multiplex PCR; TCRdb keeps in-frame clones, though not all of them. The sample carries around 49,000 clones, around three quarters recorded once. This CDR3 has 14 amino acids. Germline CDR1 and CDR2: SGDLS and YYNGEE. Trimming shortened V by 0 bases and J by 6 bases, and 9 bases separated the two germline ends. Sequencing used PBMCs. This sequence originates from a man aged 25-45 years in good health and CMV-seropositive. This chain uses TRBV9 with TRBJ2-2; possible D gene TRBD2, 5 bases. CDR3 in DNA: TGTGCCAGCAGCGTAGTTTCCGGGGCCGGGGAGCTGTTTTTT. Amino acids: CASSVVSGAGELFF.